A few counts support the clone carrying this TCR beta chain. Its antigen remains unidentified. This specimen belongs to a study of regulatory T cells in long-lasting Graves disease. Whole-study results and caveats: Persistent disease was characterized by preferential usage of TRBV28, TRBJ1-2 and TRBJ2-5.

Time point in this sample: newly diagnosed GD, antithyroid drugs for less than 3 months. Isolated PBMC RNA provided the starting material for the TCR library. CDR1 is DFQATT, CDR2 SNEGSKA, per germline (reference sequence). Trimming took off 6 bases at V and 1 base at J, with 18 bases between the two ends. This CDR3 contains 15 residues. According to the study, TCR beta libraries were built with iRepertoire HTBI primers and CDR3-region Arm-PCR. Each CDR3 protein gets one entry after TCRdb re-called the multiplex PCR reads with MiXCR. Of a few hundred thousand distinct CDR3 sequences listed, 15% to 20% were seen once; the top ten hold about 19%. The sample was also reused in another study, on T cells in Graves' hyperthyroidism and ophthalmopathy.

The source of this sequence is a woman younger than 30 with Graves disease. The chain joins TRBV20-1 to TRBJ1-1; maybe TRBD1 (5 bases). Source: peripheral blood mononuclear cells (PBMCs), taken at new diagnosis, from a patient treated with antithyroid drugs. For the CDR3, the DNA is TGCAGTGCACCGACACCGGGACCCACGAACACTGAAGCTTTCTTT. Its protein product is CSAPTPGPTNTEAFF.